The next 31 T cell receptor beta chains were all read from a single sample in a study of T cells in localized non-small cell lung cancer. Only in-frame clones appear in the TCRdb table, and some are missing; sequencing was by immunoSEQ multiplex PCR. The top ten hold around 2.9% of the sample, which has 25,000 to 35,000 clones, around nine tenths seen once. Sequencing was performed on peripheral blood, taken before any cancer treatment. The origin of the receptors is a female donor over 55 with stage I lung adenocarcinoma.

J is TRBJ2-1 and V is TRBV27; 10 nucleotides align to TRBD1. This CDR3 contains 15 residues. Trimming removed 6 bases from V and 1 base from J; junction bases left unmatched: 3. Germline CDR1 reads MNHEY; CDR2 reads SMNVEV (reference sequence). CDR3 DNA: TGTGCCAGCAGGCCGGGACAGGGGTCCTACAATGAGCAGTTCTTC. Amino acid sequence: CASRPGQGSYNEQFF.

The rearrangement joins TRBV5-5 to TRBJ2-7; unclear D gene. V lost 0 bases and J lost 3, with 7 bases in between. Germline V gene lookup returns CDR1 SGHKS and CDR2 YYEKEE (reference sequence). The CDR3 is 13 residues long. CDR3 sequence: CASSLGYGYEQYF. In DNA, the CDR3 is TGTGCCAGCAGCTTGGGGTACGGCTACGAGCAGTACTTC.

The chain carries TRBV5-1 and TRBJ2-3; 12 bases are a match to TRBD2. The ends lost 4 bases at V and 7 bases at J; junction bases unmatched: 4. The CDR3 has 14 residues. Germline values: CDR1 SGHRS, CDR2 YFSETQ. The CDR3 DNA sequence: TGCGCCAGCAGCCCAGGACTAGCGGGGAATACGCAGTATTTT. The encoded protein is CASSPGLAGNTQYF.

The CDR3 protein is CASSQGQQNYGYTF. The CDR3 DNA follows: TGTGCCAGCAGTCAGGGACAGCAGAACTATGGCTACACCTTC. The chain uses TRBV14 and TRBJ1-2; 7 bases align to TRBD1. The CDR3 spans 14 residues. CDR1 is SGHDN and CDR2 is FVKESK in the germline V gene. The V and J ends lost 6 bases and 2 bases, in that order; junction bases with no gene match: 6.

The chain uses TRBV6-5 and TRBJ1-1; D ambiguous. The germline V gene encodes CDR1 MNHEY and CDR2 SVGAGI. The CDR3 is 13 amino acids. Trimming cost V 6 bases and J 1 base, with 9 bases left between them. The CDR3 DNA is TGTGCCAGCAGCCCCCGCAGGAACACTGAAGCTTTCTTT. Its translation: CASSPRRNTEAFF.

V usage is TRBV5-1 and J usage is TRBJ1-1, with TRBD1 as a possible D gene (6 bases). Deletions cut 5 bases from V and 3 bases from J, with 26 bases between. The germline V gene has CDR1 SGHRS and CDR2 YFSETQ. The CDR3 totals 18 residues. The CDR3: CASRVGGGGGMADTEAFF. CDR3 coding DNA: TGCGCCAGCAGGGTAGGGGGTGGAGGGGGAATGGCGGACACTGAAGCTTTCTTT.

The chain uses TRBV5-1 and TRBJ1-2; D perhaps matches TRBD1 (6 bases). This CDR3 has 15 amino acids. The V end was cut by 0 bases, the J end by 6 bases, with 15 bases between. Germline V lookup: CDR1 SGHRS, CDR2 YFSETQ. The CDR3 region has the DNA TGCGCCAGCAGCTTGGTGGGCAGGGGCGATAATGGCTACACCTTC. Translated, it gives CASSLVGRGDNGYTF. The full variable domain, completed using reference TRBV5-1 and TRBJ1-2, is KAGVTQTPRYLIKTRGQQVTLSCSPISGHRSVSWYQQTPGQGLQFLFEYFSETQRNKGNFPGRFSGRQFSNSRSEMNVSTLELGDSALYLCASSLVGRGDNGYTFGSGTRLTVV.

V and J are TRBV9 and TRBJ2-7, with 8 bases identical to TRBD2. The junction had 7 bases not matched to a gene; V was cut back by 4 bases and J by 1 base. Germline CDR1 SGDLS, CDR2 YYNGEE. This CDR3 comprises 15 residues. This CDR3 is CASSPGGGLSYEQYF. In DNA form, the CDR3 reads TGTGCCAGCAGCCCGGGAGGGGGTCTATCCTACGAGCAGTACTTC.

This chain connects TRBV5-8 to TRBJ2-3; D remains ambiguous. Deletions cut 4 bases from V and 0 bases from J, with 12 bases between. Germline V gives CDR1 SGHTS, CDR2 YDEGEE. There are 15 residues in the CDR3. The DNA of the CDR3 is TGTGCCAGCAGCGAAGGTCCCTCTAGCACAGATACGCAGTATTTT. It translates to CASSEGPSSTDTQYF.

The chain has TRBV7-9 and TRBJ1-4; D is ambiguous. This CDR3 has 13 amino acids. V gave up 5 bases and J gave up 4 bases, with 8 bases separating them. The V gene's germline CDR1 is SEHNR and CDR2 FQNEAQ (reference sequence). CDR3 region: CASSASRNEKLFF. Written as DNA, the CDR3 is TGTGCCAGCAGCGCGAGTCGTAATGAAAAACTGTTTTTT.

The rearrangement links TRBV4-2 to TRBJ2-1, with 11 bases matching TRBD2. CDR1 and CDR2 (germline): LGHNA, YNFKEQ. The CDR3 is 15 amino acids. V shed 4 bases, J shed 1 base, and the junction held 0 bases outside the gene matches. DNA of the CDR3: TGTGCCAGCAGCCGGACTAGCGGGTCCTACAATGAGCAGTTCTTC. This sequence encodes CASSRTSGSYNEQFF.

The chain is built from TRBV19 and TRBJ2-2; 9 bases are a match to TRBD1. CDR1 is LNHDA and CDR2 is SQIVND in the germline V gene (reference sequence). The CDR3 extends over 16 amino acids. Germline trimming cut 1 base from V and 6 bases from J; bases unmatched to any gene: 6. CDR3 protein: CASSIVRDRDSGELFF. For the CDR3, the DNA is TGTGCCAGTAGTATAGTCCGGGACAGGGATTCCGGGGAGCTGTTTTTT.

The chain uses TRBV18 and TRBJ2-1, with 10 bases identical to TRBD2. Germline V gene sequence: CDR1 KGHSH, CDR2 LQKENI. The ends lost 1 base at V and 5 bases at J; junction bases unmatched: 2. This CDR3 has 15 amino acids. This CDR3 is CASSPLAGGNNEQFF. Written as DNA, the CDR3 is TGTGCCAGCTCACCACTAGCGGGAGGCAACAATGAGCAGTTCTTC.

CDR3 in amino acids: CASSLADQEGTYEQYF. The CDR3, as DNA: TGTGCCAGCAGCTTGGCCGACCAGGAGGGGACCTACGAGCAGTACTTC. V usage is TRBV5-4 and J usage is TRBJ2-7, with D possibly being TRBD2 (6 bases). Germline V CDR1 and CDR2: SGHNT, YYREEE (reference sequence). The CDR3 contains 16 residues. The germline V and J ends were trimmed by 0 bases and 2 bases, with 15 bases remaining between them.

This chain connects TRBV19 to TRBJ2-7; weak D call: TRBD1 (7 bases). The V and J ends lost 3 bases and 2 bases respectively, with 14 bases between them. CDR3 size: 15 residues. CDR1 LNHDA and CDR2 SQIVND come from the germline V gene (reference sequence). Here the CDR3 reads CASSMSRGVTYEQYF. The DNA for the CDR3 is TGTGCCAGTAGTATGAGCAGGGGGGTTACCTACGAGCAGTACTTC.

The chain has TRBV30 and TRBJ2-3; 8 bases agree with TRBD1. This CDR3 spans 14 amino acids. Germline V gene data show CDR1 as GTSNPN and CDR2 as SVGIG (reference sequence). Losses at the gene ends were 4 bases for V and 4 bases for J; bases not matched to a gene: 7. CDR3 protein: CAWTGRGLADTQYF. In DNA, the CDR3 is TGTGCCTGGACCGGCAGGGGGCTTGCAGATACGCAGTATTTT.

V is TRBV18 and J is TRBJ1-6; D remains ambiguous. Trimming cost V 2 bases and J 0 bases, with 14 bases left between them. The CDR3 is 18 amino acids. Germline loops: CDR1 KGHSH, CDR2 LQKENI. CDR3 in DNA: TGTGCCAGCTCACCAAGGTCGCAGAGGAGCTCCTATAATTCACCCCTCCACTTT. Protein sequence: CASSPRSQRSSYNSPLHF.

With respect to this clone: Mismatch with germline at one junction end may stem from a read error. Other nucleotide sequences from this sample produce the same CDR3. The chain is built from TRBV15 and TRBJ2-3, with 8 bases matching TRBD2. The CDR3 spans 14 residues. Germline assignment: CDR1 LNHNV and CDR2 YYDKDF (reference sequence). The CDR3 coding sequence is TGTGCCACCAGCAGAGATAGCGGGGAAGATACGCAATATTTT. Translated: CATSRDSGEDTQYF.

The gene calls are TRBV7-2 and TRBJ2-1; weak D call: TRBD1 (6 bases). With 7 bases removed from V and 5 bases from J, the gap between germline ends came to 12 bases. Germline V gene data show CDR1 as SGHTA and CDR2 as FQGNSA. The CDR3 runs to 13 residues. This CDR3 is CASNNDRNNEQFF. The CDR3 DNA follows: TGTGCCAGCAACAACGACAGGAACAATGAGCAGTTCTTC.

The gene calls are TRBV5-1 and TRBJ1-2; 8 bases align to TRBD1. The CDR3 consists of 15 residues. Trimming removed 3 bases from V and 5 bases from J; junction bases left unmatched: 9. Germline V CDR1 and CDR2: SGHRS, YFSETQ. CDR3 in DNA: TGCGCCAGCAGCTCAGGCCCGACAGGGGAGTATGGCTACACCTTC. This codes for CASSSGPTGEYGYTF.

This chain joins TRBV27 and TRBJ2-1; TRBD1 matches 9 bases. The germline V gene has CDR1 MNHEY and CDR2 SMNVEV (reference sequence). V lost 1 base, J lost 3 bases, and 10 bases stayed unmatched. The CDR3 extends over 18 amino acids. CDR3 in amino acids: CASSLYPPGQGVYNEQFF. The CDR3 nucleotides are TGTGCCAGCAGTTTATACCCCCCGGGACAGGGTGTCTACAATGAGCAGTTCTTC.

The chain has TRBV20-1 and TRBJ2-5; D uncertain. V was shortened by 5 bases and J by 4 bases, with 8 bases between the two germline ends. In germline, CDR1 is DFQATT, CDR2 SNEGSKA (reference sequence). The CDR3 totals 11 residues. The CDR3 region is CSAPHPETQYF. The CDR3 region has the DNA TGCAGTGCTCCCCATCCAGAGACCCAGTACTTC.

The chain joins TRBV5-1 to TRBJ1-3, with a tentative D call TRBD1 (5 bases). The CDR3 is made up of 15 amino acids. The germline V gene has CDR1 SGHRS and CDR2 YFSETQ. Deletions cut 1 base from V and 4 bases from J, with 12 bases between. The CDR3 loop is CASSLFSPGGNTIYF. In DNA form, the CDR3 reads TGCGCCAGCAGCTTGTTTTCTCCAGGGGGAAACACCATATATTTT.

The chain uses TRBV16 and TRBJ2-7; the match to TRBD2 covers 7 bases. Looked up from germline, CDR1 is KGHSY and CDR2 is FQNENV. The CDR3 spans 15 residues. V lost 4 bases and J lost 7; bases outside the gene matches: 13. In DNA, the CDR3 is TGTGCCAGCAGCCCGGGGACTATAGTCCTTGGGGAGCAGTACTTC. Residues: CASSPGTIVLGEQYF.

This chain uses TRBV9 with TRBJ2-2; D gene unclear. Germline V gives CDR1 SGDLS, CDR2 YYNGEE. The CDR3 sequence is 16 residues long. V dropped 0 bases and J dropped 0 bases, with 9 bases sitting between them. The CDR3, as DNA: TGTGCCAGCAGCGTAGGAGCAGGCGCGAACACCGGGGAGCTGTTTTTT. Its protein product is CASSVGAGANTGELFF.

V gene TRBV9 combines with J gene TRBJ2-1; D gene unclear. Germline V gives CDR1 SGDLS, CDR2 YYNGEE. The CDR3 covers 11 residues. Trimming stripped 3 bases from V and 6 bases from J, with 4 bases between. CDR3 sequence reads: CASSGSNEQFF. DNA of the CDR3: TGTGCCAGCAGCGGAAGCAATGAGCAGTTCTTC. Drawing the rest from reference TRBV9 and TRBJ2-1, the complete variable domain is DSGVTQTPKHLITATGQRVTLRCSPRSGDLSVYWYQQSLDQGLQFLIQYYNGEERAKGNILERFSAQQFPDLHSELNLSSLELGDSALYFCASSGSNEQFFGPGTRLTVL.

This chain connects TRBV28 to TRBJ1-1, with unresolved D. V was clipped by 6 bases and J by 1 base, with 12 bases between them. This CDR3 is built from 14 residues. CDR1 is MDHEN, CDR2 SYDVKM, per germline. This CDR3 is CASSSQPENTEAFF. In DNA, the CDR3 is TGTGCCAGCAGCTCCCAACCAGAGAACACTGAAGCTTTCTTT.

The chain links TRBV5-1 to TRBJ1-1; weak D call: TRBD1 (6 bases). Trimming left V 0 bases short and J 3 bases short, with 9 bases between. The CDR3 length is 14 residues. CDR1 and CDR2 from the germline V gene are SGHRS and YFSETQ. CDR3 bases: TGCGCCAGCAGCTTGGGGGGGCCGGACACTGAAGCTTTCTTT. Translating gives CASSLGGPDTEAFF.

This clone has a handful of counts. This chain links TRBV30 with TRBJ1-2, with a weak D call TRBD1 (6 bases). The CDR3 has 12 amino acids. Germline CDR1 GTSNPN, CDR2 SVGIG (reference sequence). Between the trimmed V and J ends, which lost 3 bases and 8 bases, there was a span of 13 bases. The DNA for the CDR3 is TGTGCCTGGAGCTCAGGGGCGCGAGGCTACACCTTC. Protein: CAWSSGARGYTF.

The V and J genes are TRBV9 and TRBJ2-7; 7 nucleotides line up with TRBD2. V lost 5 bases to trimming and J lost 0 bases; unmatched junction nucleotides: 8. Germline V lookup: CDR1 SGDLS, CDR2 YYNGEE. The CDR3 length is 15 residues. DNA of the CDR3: TGTGCCAGCAGTCTCCGGGACTACACCTCCTACGAGCAGTACTTC. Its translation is CASSLRDYTSYEQYF.

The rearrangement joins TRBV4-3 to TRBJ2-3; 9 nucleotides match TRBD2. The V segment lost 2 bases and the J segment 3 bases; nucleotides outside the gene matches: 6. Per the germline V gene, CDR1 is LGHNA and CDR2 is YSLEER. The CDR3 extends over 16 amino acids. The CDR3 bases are TGCGCCAGCAGCCAACCCAGGGCGGGAGGGACAGATACGCAGTATTTT. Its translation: CASSQPRAGGTDTQYF.